One TCR beta chain is described in this entry. This CDR3 comprises 19 residues. The J segment lost 0 bases and the V segment lost 4 bases, leaving 14 bases of the junction unmatched. The germline CDR1 and CDR2 sequences are SGDLS and YYNGEE. This entry comes from a study of blood T cell repertoires in COVID-19. Overall study context: PBMCs, B-cell-depleted T cells, or T cells were the source of the cDNA or gDNA that made up the material.

The table came from immunoSEQ multiplex PCR; TCRdb's copy has only in-frame clones and leaves some out. The sample carries 130,000 to 150,000 clones, roughly 84% recorded once. Sequenced: peripheral blood. V is TRBV9 and J is TRBJ2-1, with 9 nucleotides matching TRBD2. This TCR was recovered from a human donor in a cohort sampled during active COVID-19. CDR3 loop: CASSSEPGLAETSYNEQFF. For the CDR3, the DNA is TGTGCCAGCAGCTCCGAGCCGGGACTAGCTGAAACCTCCTACAATGAGCAGTTCTTC.